The 21 T cell receptor beta chains given below trace back to one sample, sequenced in a study of blood T cell repertoires in COVID-19. Method: immunoSEQ multiplex PCR; TCRdb's copy keeps in-frame clones and lacks some. The sample has over 25,000 clones; roughly 85% are singletons. Source material: peripheral blood. The receptors stem from a man aged 80 or over with active COVID-19.

This sequence joins TRBV18 and TRBJ2-5; 14 bases match TRBD2. The V and J ends lost 0 bases and 2 bases, in that order; junction bases with no gene match: 2. CDR3 length: 17 amino acids. From germline, CDR1 is KGHSH and CDR2 LQKENI. CDR3 nucleotide sequence: TGTGCCAGCTCACCACCTGGACTAGCGGGGGGACAAGAGACCCAGTACTTC. Translated: CASSPPGLAGGQETQYF.

The chain couples TRBV5-6 to TRBJ1-4; D gene unclear. CDR1 is SGHDT and CDR2 is YYEEEE in the germline V gene. This CDR3 is 15 amino acids long. Trimming removed 1 base from V and 8 bases from J, with 15 bases in between. The CDR3: CASSLLGVGEEKLFF. DNA for the CDR3: TGTGCCAGCAGCTTGCTCGGGGTAGGAGAAGAAAAACTGTTTTTT.

The table lists this clone with a few counts. The V call is TRBV21-1, the J call TRBJ2-7; TRBD1 is the table's D call, not checked against the DNA. TRBV21-1 is shown as a pseudogene. This CDR3 spans 15 amino acids. The CDR3, as DNA: TGTGCCAACAAATCACAGGGTGCTCGCTTAGGGGAGCAGTACTTC. Its protein product is CANKSQGARLGEQYF.

V and J are TRBV14 and TRBJ1-2; D is undetermined. The CDR3 loop spans 13 amino acids. Trimming removed 4 bases from V and 8 bases from J, with 14 bases in between. Looked up from germline, CDR1 is SGHDN and CDR2 is FVKESK. The CDR3 DNA reads as TGTGCCAGCAGCCGGTCGAGTACGAGCGGCTACACCTTC. Translating gives CASSRSSTSGYTF.

This clone was observed once. This chain uses TRBV7-9 with TRBJ1-4; 8 bases fit TRBD1. Germline trimming cut 5 bases from V and 4 bases from J; bases unmatched to any gene: 3. The germline gives CDR1 SEHNR, CDR2 FQNEAQ (reference sequence). The CDR3 runs 14 residues. CDR3 residues: CASSRGQGNEKLFF. In DNA, the CDR3 is TGTGCCAGCAGCCGTGGACAGGGTAATGAAAAACTGTTTTTT. Full variable domain (missing parts from reference TRBV7-9 and TRBJ1-4): DTGVSQNPRHKITKRGQNVTFRCDPISEHNRLYWYRQTLGQGPEFLTYFQNEAQLEKSRLLSDRFSAERPKGSFSTLEIQRTEQGDSAMYLCASSRGQGNEKLFFGSGTQLSVL.

This sequence joins TRBV7-9 and TRBJ1-2, with D perhaps matching TRBD1 (5 bases). CDR3 length: 12 residues. The germline CDR1 and CDR2 sequences are SEHNR and FQNEAQ (reference sequence). Trimming took off 1 base at V and 12 bases at J, with 12 bases between the two ends. The CDR3 protein is CASSLGGIGDTF. The DNA of the CDR3 is TGTGCCAGCAGCTTAGGGGGCATAGGAGACACCTTC.

This chain connects TRBV5-6 to TRBJ1-1; a weak D match, TRBD1 (5 bases). Trimming took off 1 base at V and 6 bases at J, with 22 bases between the two ends. CDR3 size: 17 residues. The germline V gene encodes CDR1 SGHDT and CDR2 YYEEEE. This CDR3 is CASSLRYRAPEGAEAFF. The CDR3 DNA sequence: TGTGCCAGCAGCTTGCGATACCGGGCCCCCGAAGGGGCTGAAGCTTTCTTT. The variable domain in full, completed from reference TRBV5-6 and TRBJ1-1, reads DAGVTQSPTHLIKTRGQQVTLRCSPKSGHDTVSWYQQALGQGPQFIFQYYEEEERQRGNFPDRFSGHQFPNYSSELNVNALLLGDSALYLCASSLRYRAPEGAEAFFGQGTRLTVV.

V gene TRBV5-4 combines with J gene TRBJ1-2; the D gene is possibly TRBD1 (5 bases). The CDR3 totals 15 residues. V dropped 6 bases and J dropped 6 bases, with 21 bases sitting between them. The germline V gene has CDR1 SGHNT and CDR2 YYREEE (reference sequence). The CDR3 loop is CASTVAGWVSDGYTF. In DNA form, the CDR3 reads TGTGCCAGCACCGTGGCAGGGTGGGTTTCAGATGGCTACACCTTC.

The chain employs TRBV5-1 and TRBJ2-2; 8 bases fit TRBD2. Germline V gene lookup returns CDR1 SGHRS and CDR2 YFSETQ. The CDR3 length is 16 residues. With 4 bases clipped from V and 2 bases from J, the junction kept 7 bases outside the gene matches. CDR3 amino acids: CASSEYSGGNTGELFF. CDR3 coding DNA: TGCGCCAGCAGCGAGTACAGCGGGGGAAACACCGGGGAGCTGTTTTTT.

This clone was counted between two and nine times. This chain links TRBV3-1 (or the pseudogene TRBV3-2) with TRBJ1-2; D gene ambiguous. The CDR3 consists of 13 residues. Germline V lookup: CDR1 LGHDT, CDR2 YNNKEL (reference sequence). The V end was cut by 1 base, the J end by 5 bases, with 8 bases between. CDR3 in amino acids: CASSQARLYGYTF. In nucleotides, the CDR3 is TGTGCCAGCAGCCAAGCGCGACTTTATGGCTACACCTTC.

The V gene is TRBV10-3, the J gene TRBJ2-5, with TRBD1 matching 8 bases. The ends lost 3 bases at V and 5 bases at J; junction bases unmatched: 5. Germline-derived CDR1 and CDR2 are ENHRY and SYGVKD. The CDR3 has 14 residues. In DNA, the CDR3 is TGTGCCATCAGTGATAACAGGGGGATCGAGACCCAGTACTTC. Translation: CAISDNRGIETQYF.

There are a few counts of this clone. The V and J genes are TRBV6-6 and TRBJ1-6; 9 bases agree with TRBD1. CDR1 is MNHNY, CDR2 SVGAGI, per germline (reference sequence). J was trimmed by 10 bases and V by 6 bases; bases with no gene match: 10. The CDR3 length is 15 residues. The CDR3 region has the DNA TGTGCCAGCAGACCCGGGACAGGGAGGTACTCACCCCTCCACTTT. It yields the protein CASRPGTGRYSPLHF.

The chain couples TRBV15 to TRBJ2-3, with a weak D call TRBD1 (5 bases). Germline values: CDR1 LNHNV, CDR2 YYDKDF (reference sequence). CDR3 length: 16 amino acids. Trimming shortened V by 1 base and J by 2 bases, and 13 bases separated the two germline ends. The chain's CDR3 is CATSRAGRAPTDTQYF. The DNA for the CDR3 is TGTGCCACCAGCAGAGCGGGCAGGGCTCCCACAGATACGCAGTATTTT.

The chain employs TRBV2 and TRBJ2-1; D is perhaps TRBD1 (6 bases). The CDR3 is 15 amino acids. CDR1 is SNHLY and CDR2 is FYNNEI in the germline V gene. Between the trimmed V and J ends, which lost 5 bases and 0 bases, there was a span of 11 bases. CDR3 sequence: CASSLDSNSYNEQFF. In DNA form, the CDR3 reads TGTGCCAGCAGTCTGGACAGTAACTCCTACAATGAGCAGTTCTTC.

In DNA, the CDR3 is TGTGCCAGCAGCCAAGGTGGGCTTGGCAGGGCGAACACCGGGGAGCTGTTTTTT. Protein product: CASSQGGLGRANTGELFF. The chain uses TRBV3-1 (or the pseudogene TRBV3-2) and TRBJ2-2, with a possible D match to TRBD1 (5 bases). The CDR3 extends over 18 amino acids. Germline V gene sequence: CDR1 LGHDT, CDR2 YNNKEL (reference sequence). The V end was cut by 1 base, the J end by 0 bases, with 15 bases between.

The CDR3 spells CASTYRGPTDTQYF. CDR3 sequence (DNA): TGTGCCAGCACCTACAGGGGACCCACAGATACGCAGTATTTT. This chain joins TRBV6-6 and TRBJ2-3; 7 bases match TRBD1. In germline, CDR1 is MNHNY, CDR2 SVGAGI (reference sequence). CDR3 size: 14 residues. Losses at the gene ends were 7 bases for V and 2 bases for J; bases not matched to a gene: 6.

The chain has TRBV18 and TRBJ1-2; 8 bases line up with TRBD1. The CDR3 runs 14 residues. With V trimmed by 6 bases and J by 3 bases, 6 bases remained unmatched. CDR1 is KGHSH, CDR2 LQKENI, per germline. Here the CDR3 reads CASSGTGEYYGYTF. The CDR3 coding sequence is TGTGCCAGCTCTGGGACAGGAGAATACTATGGCTACACCTTC.

This chain joins TRBV7-3 and TRBJ2-3; 11 nucleotides line up with TRBD2. The germline gives CDR1 SGHTA, CDR2 FQGTGA. With V trimmed by 4 bases and J by 5 bases, 5 bases remained unmatched. CDR3 length: 15 residues. The CDR3 nucleotides are TGTGCCAGCAGCTCTAGCGGGGGGAGTAGAGATACGCAGTATTTT. It codes for CASSSSGGSRDTQYF. Full variable domain (rest looked up from reference TRBV7-3 and TRBJ2-3): GAGVSQTPSNKVTEKGKYVELRCDPISGHTALYWYRQSLGQGPEFLIYFQGTGAADDSGLPNDRFFAVRPEGSVSTLKIQRTERGDSAVYLCASSSSGGSRDTQYFGPGTRLTVL.

The V and J genes are TRBV5-6 and TRBJ1-1, with D possibly being TRBD1 (5 bases). Trimming cost V 5 bases and J 1 base, with 12 bases left between them. The CDR3 contains 14 residues. Germline V gives CDR1 SGHDT, CDR2 YYEEEE. CDR3 residues: CASRGNGGNTEAFF. The CDR3 nucleotides are TGTGCCAGCAGGGGGAACGGGGGGAACACTGAAGCTTTCTTT.

This clone was seen once. The gene calls are TRBV6-5 and TRBJ2-3, with 10 bases that match TRBD1. This CDR3 spans 15 amino acids. Trimming at V came to 0 bases and at J to 6 bases, leaving 3 bases not matched to a gene. Germline lookup yields CDR1 MNHEY and CDR2 SVGAGI. CDR3 in DNA: TGTGCCAGCAGTTACTCGGGGACAGGGGCCGATACGCAGTATTTT. Translating it yields CASSYSGTGADTQYF.

Judged by abundance, this clone is medium-sized. The chain combines TRBV5-6 with TRBJ1-6, with TRBD1 matching 8 bases. CDR3 length: 16 amino acids. In germline, CDR1 is SGHDT, CDR2 YYEEEE. J lost 3 bases, V lost 4 bases, and 6 bases had no gene match. Here the CDR3 reads CASSPRDRFYNSPLHF. The CDR3 region has the DNA TGTGCCAGCAGCCCCCGGGACAGGTTCTATAATTCACCCCTCCACTTT.